This TCR beta chain was captured in a study of regulatory T cells in long-lasting Graves disease. On the study more broadly: For under 3 months, newly diagnosed Graves' patients had been taking antithyroid drugs. Notes on the study in general: Persistent Graves' patients showed reduced TCR diversity versus newly diagnosed patients.

The time point is: newly diagnosed GD, antithyroid drugs for less than 3 months. The TCR library was made from RNA that had been extracted from PBMCs in TRIzol. Assembly of TCR beta libraries relied on iRepertoire HTBI primers together with Arm-PCR of CDR3 regions. TCRdb ran MiXCR on the multiplex PCR reads and lists one entry per CDR3 protein. Of some 490,000 distinct CDR3 sequences listed, more than 10% are singletons. Ten or more counts support this clonotype. Its specificity is not known. The germline V and J ends were trimmed by 5 bases and 2 bases, with 17 bases remaining between them. Germline V lookup: CDR1 SGHAT, CDR2 FQNNGV. CDR3 size: 16 residues. A further study also used this sample, focusing on T cells in Graves' hyperthyroidism and ophthalmopathy. As that study records: A set of HTBI primers served as the primers for a first-round RT-PCR of the TCR CDR3.

This clonotype was sampled from a woman aged 30 to 39 with Graves disease. The sequencing here drew on peripheral blood mononuclear cells (PBMCs), taken at new diagnosis, from a patient treated with antithyroid drugs. The chain uses TRBV11-2 and TRBJ2-3, with TRBD2 as a possible D gene (6 bases). CDR3 nucleotides: TGTGCCAGCAGCCCTCGGGGTAGCGGCTACACAGATACGCAGTATTTT. Protein: CASSPRGSGYTDTQYF.